Sequencing of this T cell receptor (beta chain) was carried out in a study of human T cells and chemical hapten exposure. CDR3 length equals 15 residues. Germline V gene lookup returns CDR1 SGHTA and CDR2 FQGNSA. TCRdb redid the calling of the RACE reads with MiXCR, one entry per CDR3 protein. The top ten hold approximately 2.3% of the sample, which has around 150,000 distinct CDR3 sequences, roughly 25% seen once. Comment on this clonotype: One junction end does not reproduce the germline sequence, and a read error may be involved.

Specified time point: patch test 3, about 24 weeks after DPC sensitization. This sample's treatment: therapeutic diphenylcyclopropenone sensitization with weekly scalp DPC. The receptor was isolated from a woman between 18 and 30 years old with alopecia areata. Some clones in this sample may be carry-over from other donors' samples. Sequencing used whole blood, obtained in connection with sensitization to the hapten diphenylcyclopropenone (DPC). The rearrangement uses TRBV7-2 and TRBJ2-1; 7 positions match TRBD2. This CDR3 reads CASSLEGTIKGEPFF. CDR3 bases: TGTGCCAGCAGCTTAGAGGGGACTATTAAGGGTGAGCCGTTCTTC.